Each of the 11 T cell receptor beta chains below was sequenced from the same sample in a study of blood T cell repertoires in COVID-19 (dated by TCRdb to about 2020). Library method: the immunoSEQ multiplex PCR assay. In its TCRdb copy, this immuneACCESS table keeps in-frame sequences only and misses some clones. Where compared with another copy, unresolved V genes explain less than half of these, and the others have no known cause. The sample table lists roughly 310,000 clones, roughly 88% of them with a count of one. 4% of the sample belongs to the ten largest clones. Sequenced: peripheral blood. These receptors all come from a woman between 50 and 59 years old with active or convalescent COVID-19.

The chain recombines TRBV6-2 or TRBV6-3 with TRBJ1-2; tentatively, D is TRBD1 (5 bases). The V and J ends lost 0 bases and 7 bases respectively, with 24 bases between them. This CDR3 is 18 amino acids long. Germline-derived CDR1 and CDR2 are MNHEY and SVGEGT. The CDR3 DNA is TGTGCCAGCAGTTACTCGGCAGGGCGCGGACACTTAATGGGTGGCTACACCTTC. This translates into CASSYSAGRGHLMGGYTF.

The chain joins TRBV5-1 to TRBJ2-3; 12 bases match TRBD2. Germline CDR1 is SGHRS and CDR2 is YFSETQ. J lost 1 base, V lost 4 bases, and 4 bases had no gene match. This CDR3 region has 16 residues. This CDR3 reads CASSGLAGPRTDTQYF. In DNA, the CDR3 is TGCGCCAGCAGCGGACTAGCGGGGCCTCGCACAGATACGCAGTATTTT.

The genes are TRBV19 and TRBJ1-3; D ambiguous. The CDR3 totals 14 residues. The germline V and J ends were trimmed by 2 bases and 0 bases, with 5 bases remaining between them. Germline V gives CDR1 LNHDA, CDR2 SQIVND (reference sequence). Here the CDR3 reads CASSIPVSGNTIYF. In DNA form, the CDR3 reads TGTGCCAGTAGTATACCAGTCTCTGGAAACACCATATATTTT. Supplemented by reference TRBV19 and TRBJ1-3, the full variable domain reads DGGITQSPKYLFRKEGQNVTLSCEQNLNHDAMYWYRQDPGQGLRLIYYSQIVNDFQKGDIAEGYSVSREKKESFPLTVTSAQKNPTAFYLCASSIPVSGNTIYFGEGSWLTVV.

The chain joins TRBV6-5 to TRBJ1-1; D uncertain. Trimming pared 8 bases from V and 5 bases from J, leaving 15 bases between. The germline V gene encodes CDR1 MNHEY and CDR2 SVGAGI. This CDR3 has 13 amino acids. In nucleotides, the CDR3 is TGTGCCAGCGCCCGCCAGGTACGGACTGAAGCTTTCTTT. It codes for CASARQVRTEAFF.

V and J are TRBV7-2 and TRBJ2-7; TRBD1 matches 10 bases. V lost 2 bases, J lost 5 bases, and 12 bases stayed unmatched. Germline assignment: CDR1 SGHTA and CDR2 FQGNSA. The CDR3 runs 17 residues. CDR3 protein: CASSLSLLRDRGDEQYF. CDR3 nucleotides: TGTGCCAGCAGCTTATCTCTCCTCCGGGACAGGGGCGACGAGCAGTACTTC. Full variable domain (missing parts from reference TRBV7-2 and TRBJ2-7): GAGVSQSPSNKVTEKGKDVELRCDPISGHTALYWYRQSLGQGLEFLIYFQGNSAPDKSGLPSDRFSAERTGGSVSTLTIQRTQQEDSAVYLCASSLSLLRDRGDEQYFGPGTRLTVT.

This CDR3 reads CASSRRTEEGEKLFF. In DNA, the CDR3 is TGTGCCAGCAGTCGAAGGACAGAAGAAGGTGAAAAACTGTTTTTT. This chain connects TRBV6-5 to TRBJ1-4, with D possibly being TRBD1 (6 bases). This CDR3 has 15 residues. Trimming stripped 5 bases from V and 7 bases from J, with 17 bases between. Germline CDR1 reads MNHEY; CDR2 reads SVGAGI.

This clone has just one count. The chain combines TRBV3-1 (or the pseudogene TRBV3-2) with TRBJ1-1; 8 bases line up with TRBD1. The CDR3 extends over 17 amino acids. After removal of 0 bases from V and 1 base from J, the junction contained 7 bases not matched to a gene. Germline CDR1 and CDR2: LGHDT and YNNKEL (reference sequence). In DNA form, the CDR3 reads TGTGCCAGCAGCCAAGACCCTGCCCAGGGGGCGAACACTGAAGCTTTCTTT. It specifies CASSQDPAQGANTEAFF.

V gene TRBV4-1 combines with J gene TRBJ1-1; possibly TRBD1 for D (5 bases). Germline-derived CDR1 and CDR2 are MGHRA and YSYEKL. The CDR3 length is 13 residues. Trimming shortened V by 4 bases and J by 10 bases, and 16 bases separated the two germline ends. CDR3 amino acids: CASSRSDGGGAFF. Written as DNA, the CDR3 is TGCGCCAGCAGCCGTTCCGATGGGGGGGGAGCTTTCTTT.

V usage is TRBV30 and J usage is TRBJ1-1; 8 bases are shared with TRBD1. Germline V gives CDR1 GTSNPN, CDR2 SVGIG (reference sequence). The ends lost 2 bases at V and 1 base at J; junction bases unmatched: 6. The CDR3 has 15 amino acids. The CDR3 nucleotides are TGTGCCTGGAGTCTAACAGGGGGATCGAACACTGAAGCTTTCTTT. Its protein product is CAWSLTGGSNTEAFF. Based on the CDR3 plus reference TRBV30 and TRBJ1-1, the full variable domain is SQTIHQWPATLVQPVGSPLSLECTVEGTSNPNLYWYRQAAGRGLQLLFYSVGIGQISSEVPQNLSASRPQDRQFILSSKKLLLSDSGFYLCAWSLTGGSNTEAFFGQGTRLTVV.

This chain joins TRBV2 and TRBJ2-1; maybe TRBD1 (5 bases). The V end lost 5 bases, the J end lost 5 bases, and 10 bases lay between the germline ends. Germline V gene sequence: CDR1 SNHLY, CDR2 FYNNEI. This CDR3 contains 13 residues. The CDR3 DNA sequence: TGTGCCAGCAGTCCACAGACAGACAATGAGCAGTTCTTC. Translation gives CASSPQTDNEQFF.

The chain couples TRBV7-9 to TRBJ1-6, with 8 bases identical to TRBD1. The CDR3 loop spans 16 amino acids. V gave up 0 bases and J gave up 9 bases; unmatched junction bases: 7. Germline V gene data show CDR1 as SEHNR and CDR2 as FQNEAQ (reference sequence). CDR3 sequence: CASSLAGQGKISPLHF. As DNA, the CDR3 is TGTGCCAGCAGCTTAGCTGGACAGGGCAAAATTTCACCCCTCCACTTT.